These 25 T cell receptor beta chains were all obtained from the same sample, sequenced in a study of cytomegalovirus exposure and HLA in healthy donors. Use of 60 Vbeta and 13 Jbeta primers characterized the PCR. The protocol was immunoSEQ multiplex PCR, while the TCRdb copy is restricted to in-frame clones and leaves out a portion. Among a few hundred thousand clones listed, 85% to 95% were seen once. The sequenced sample consisted of PBMCs. Receptors were obtained from a girl aged 2 to 9 in good health and CMV-seronegative.

The chain joins TRBV7-9 to TRBJ2-5, with D tentatively TRBD2 (5 bases). Germline V gene data show CDR1 as SEHNR and CDR2 as FQNEAQ (reference sequence). Trimming removed 6 bases from V and 3 bases from J, with 29 bases in between. This CDR3 region has 19 residues. CDR3 DNA: TGTGCCAGCAGACCTGCGGGTATCCGGACGTCGGTCTGGGAAGAGACCCAGTACTTC. This encodes CASRPAGIRTSVWEETQYF.

To note about this clone: Other DNA variants within this sample encode the same CDR3. The CDR3 DNA reads TGTGCCAGCAGCTTAGGCCGAGGGGGAGAGACCCAGTACTTC. This codes for CASSLGRGGETQYF. This chain joins TRBV13 and TRBJ2-5; tentatively, D is TRBD1 (6 bases). The CDR3 is 14 residues long. Trimming left V 0 bases short and J 4 bases short, with 9 bases between. Per germline, CDR1 PRHDT and CDR2 FYEKMQ (reference sequence).

V usage is TRBV11-2 and J usage is TRBJ2-7; D is possibly TRBD2 (5 bases). This CDR3 has 13 amino acids. Germline V gene sequence: CDR1 SGHAT, CDR2 FQNNGV. V was cut by 8 bases and J by 2 bases, with 13 bases left in between. As DNA, the CDR3 is TGTGCCAGCTCGGAGGCCCGAACCTACGAGCAGTACTTC. Amino acids: CASSEARTYEQYF.

This rearrangement joins TRBV19 to TRBJ2-7; maybe TRBD1 (6 bases). The CDR3 spans 13 residues. Germline-derived CDR1 and CDR2 are LNHDA and SQIVND (reference sequence). V was shortened by 5 bases and J by 2 bases, with 10 bases between the two germline ends. CDR3 nucleotide sequence: TGTGCCAGTAGTCGGGCAGGGGCCTACGAGCAGTACTTC. Its translation is CASSRAGAYEQYF.

The chain joins TRBV6-5 to TRBJ1-5, with no clear D. The germline CDR1 and CDR2 sequences are MNHEY and SVGAGI. The CDR3 sequence is 14 residues long. Deletions cut 5 bases from V and 3 bases from J, with 11 bases between. CDR3 DNA: TGTGCCAGCAGTCCTCTAAGCCCCAATCAGCCCCAGCATTTT. Translation: CASSPLSPNQPQHF.

A single count supports this clone. The rearrangement uses TRBV30 and TRBJ1-5; no definite D call. The CDR3 loop spans 13 amino acids. The germline V gene has CDR1 GTSNPN and CDR2 SVGIG (reference sequence). The V and J ends lost 2 bases and 2 bases respectively, with 7 bases between them. The CDR3 loop reads CAWSPRGNQPQHF. The DNA for the CDR3 is TGTGCCTGGAGTCCCCGGGGCAATCAGCCCCAGCATTTT.

The chain is built from TRBV5-5 and TRBJ2-7; TRBD2 matches at 7 bases. V was clipped by 0 bases and J by 6 bases; unmatched bases: 3. CDR1 SGHKS and CDR2 YYEKEE come from the germline V gene (reference sequence). The CDR3 runs to 13 residues. The CDR3: CASSLVGGFEQYF. CDR3 coding DNA: TGTGCCAGCAGCTTGGTGGGAGGGTTCGAGCAGTACTTC.

The rearrangement uses TRBV7-9 and TRBJ1-2; the match to TRBD1 covers 10 bases. The germline CDR1 and CDR2 sequences are SEHNR and FQNEAQ (reference sequence). This CDR3 is 15 amino acids long. V was pared by 6 bases and J by 4 bases, with 8 bases of the junction left unmatched. The CDR3 sequence is CASSRQGAQVYGYTF. For the CDR3, the DNA is TGTGCCAGCAGTCGACAGGGGGCGCAGGTCTATGGCTACACCTTC.

This sequence joins TRBV6-1 and TRBJ2-1; 7 nucleotides align to TRBD2. V lost 0 bases, J lost 2 bases, and 4 bases stayed unmatched. This CDR3 has 16 residues. The germline gives CDR1 MNHNS, CDR2 SASEGT. The CDR3 bases are TGTGCCAGCAGTGAAGCTACTAGCGTTACCTACAATGAGCAGTTCTTC. Translated, it gives CASSEATSVTYNEQFF.

The chain uses TRBV21-1 and TRBJ2-7; the table's D call, TRBD2, has no DNA check behind it. TRBV21-1 is an annotated pseudogene. The CDR3 has 16 residues. CDR3 amino acids: CASSKLGLERGYEQYF. The CDR3 DNA follows: TGTGCCAGCAGCAAATTGGGACTAGAGAGGGGCTACGAGCAGTACTTC.

The chain has TRBV7-9 and TRBJ2-1; 9 nucleotides agree with TRBD1. This CDR3 is built from 13 residues. Germline values: CDR1 SEHNR, CDR2 FQNEAQ (reference sequence). V lost 10 bases to trimming and J lost 5 bases; unmatched junction nucleotides: 6. The CDR3 sequence: CATMGQGHNEQFF. Here the CDR3 DNA reads TGTGCCACCATGGGACAGGGCCACAATGAGCAGTTCTTC.

This chain joins TRBV28 and TRBJ2-1; the D gene is possibly TRBD1 (6 bases). V shed 7 bases and J shed 0 bases, with 7 bases lying between them. The CDR3 length is 13 residues. Germline lookup yields CDR1 MDHEN and CDR2 SYDVKM. The DNA for the CDR3 is TGTGCCAGCAAGGACAGCTCCTACAATGAGCAGTTCTTC. Translated: CASKDSSYNEQFF.

This clone was recorded once. V usage is TRBV5-5 and J usage is TRBJ1-2, with 9 bases identical to TRBD1. The CDR3 loop spans 16 amino acids. In germline, CDR1 is SGHKS, CDR2 YYEKEE (reference sequence). V shed 5 bases, J shed 9 bases, and the junction held 17 bases outside the gene matches. The CDR3, as DNA: TGTGCCAGCAGTTATACCATCCCGGGACAGGGTTCTAGCTACACCTTC. This codes for CASSYTIPGQGSSYTF.

This chain joins TRBV10-3 and TRBJ2-7; D perhaps matches TRBD2 (7 bases). CDR1 is ENHRY, CDR2 SYGVKD, per germline. V lost 7 bases and J 5 bases, leaving 24 bases between the germline ends. There are 16 residues in the CDR3. Here the CDR3 DNA reads TGTGCCATCAAGGGGAGGGCAGGGGCCTCCCCCCACGAGCAGTACTTC. Amino acid sequence: CAIKGRAGASPHEQYF.

The chain uses TRBV6-5 and TRBJ2-7; 8 nucleotides align to TRBD1. The CDR3 extends over 16 amino acids. Germline assignment: CDR1 MNHEY and CDR2 SVGAGI. V lost 0 bases and J lost 3; bases outside the gene matches: 7. This CDR3 reads CASSYSPQGANYEQYF. For the CDR3, the DNA is TGTGCCAGCAGTTACTCCCCCCAGGGGGCAAACTACGAGCAGTACTTC.

The chain carries TRBV27 and TRBJ2-1; TRBD2 aligns across 13 bases. The CDR3 runs 15 residues. The V gene's germline CDR1 is MNHEY and CDR2 SMNVEV (reference sequence). The ends lost 0 bases at V and 10 bases at J; junction bases unmatched: 3. In DNA, the CDR3 is TGTGCCAGCAGTTTATCGACTAGCGGGGGGTTGGAGCAGTTCTTC. Translation gives CASSLSTSGGLEQFF.

The rearrangement uses TRBV27 and TRBJ2-6; D call uncertain. V dropped 5 bases and J dropped 0 bases, with 5 bases sitting between them. CDR3 size: 14 residues. Germline V CDR1 and CDR2: MNHEY, SMNVEV (reference sequence). The DNA of the CDR3 is TGTGCCAGCAGTCCGTACTCTGGGGCCAACGTCCTGACTTTC. Its translation is CASSPYSGANVLTF.

V usage is TRBV13 and J usage is TRBJ1-2; 7 bases match TRBD1. The ends lost 8 bases at V and 5 bases at J; junction bases unmatched: 8. CDR1 PRHDT and CDR2 FYEKMQ come from the germline V gene (reference sequence). CDR3 length equals 13 residues. Written as DNA, the CDR3 is TGTGCCAGCGGAGCCGGGACAGCGTATGGCTACACCTTC. Translation gives CASGAGTAYGYTF.

This sequence joins TRBV5-1 and TRBJ2-1; TRBD2 aligns across 12 bases. The V gene end was trimmed by 3 bases and the J gene end by 4 bases; junction bases not matched to a gene: 5. Germline V gene data show CDR1 as SGHRS and CDR2 as YFSETQ. CDR3 length equals 16 residues. In nucleotides, the CDR3 is TGCGCCAGCAGCTCCTCTAGCGGGGGGGAATACAATGAGCAGTTCTTC. It is translated as CASSSSSGGEYNEQFF. Looking up the rest from reference TRBV5-1 and TRBJ2-1 gives the full variable domain: KAGVTQTPRYLIKTRGQQVTLSCSPISGHRSVSWYQQTPGQGLQFLFEYFSETQRNKGNFPGRFSGRQFSNSRSEMNVSTLELGDSALYLCASSSSSGGEYNEQFFGPGTRLTVL.

CDR3 coding DNA: TGTGCCAGCAGCTTAGGCCTTAGCGGGAGGGGTTCTGAGCAGTTCTTC. It translates to CASSLGLSGRGSEQFF. The gene calls are TRBV13 and TRBJ2-1; 11 bases line up with TRBD2. CDR1 is PRHDT, CDR2 FYEKMQ, per germline (reference sequence). This CDR3 comprises 16 residues. The junction had 7 bases not matched to a gene; V was cut back by 0 bases and J by 9 bases.

DNA of the CDR3: TGTGCCAGCAGCTATCTGACCAGTCAGGCGAACACTGAAGCTTTCTTT. It codes for CASSYLTSQANTEAFF. The chain employs TRBV5-4 and TRBJ1-1; the D is unclear. Trimming cost V 3 bases and J 1 base, with 16 bases left between them. The CDR3 has 16 residues. The germline V gene has CDR1 SGHNT and CDR2 YYREEE (reference sequence).

The chain links TRBV10-1 to TRBJ2-4, with a weak D call TRBD2 (5 bases). CDR1 and CDR2 (germline): WNHNN, SYGVQD (reference sequence). The CDR3 sequence is 15 residues long. The ends were cut back, 0 bases at V and 0 bases at J, with 6 bases in the middle. The DNA for the CDR3 is TGCGCCAGCAGTGAGTCCGGACTAGCCAAAAACATTCAGTACTTC. Protein sequence: CASSESGLAKNIQYF.

The CDR3 region has the DNA TGTGCCAGCAGCCAAGAAGGCGGGAGGGATGATGAGCAGTTCTTC. As protein: CASSQEGGRDDEQFF. This rearrangement joins TRBV4-2 to TRBJ2-1; TRBD2 matches 9 bases. The germline CDR1 and CDR2 sequences are LGHNA and YNFKEQ. There are 15 residues in the CDR3. J gave up 8 bases and V 0 bases, and 5 bases lay outside the gene matches.

This chain connects TRBV13 to TRBJ2-5; 11 bases are shared with TRBD2. The CDR3 is 18 residues long. Trimming cost V 5 bases and J 2 bases; bases outside gene matches: 13. Germline V gives CDR1 PRHDT, CDR2 FYEKMQ (reference sequence). The CDR3 DNA sequence: TGTGCCAGCAGCGAATTGACCGGGACTAGCGGAGATCAAGAGACCCAGTACTTC. Translating gives CASSELTGTSGDQETQYF.

The chain has TRBV19 and TRBJ1-4; 9 positions agree with TRBD1. The CDR3 extends over 15 amino acids. The germline gives CDR1 LNHDA, CDR2 SQIVND (reference sequence). Germline trimming cut 3 bases from V and 7 bases from J; bases unmatched to any gene: 6. CDR3: CASSIGGQGSEKLFF. CDR3 nucleotide sequence: TGTGCCAGTAGTATCGGGGGACAGGGAAGTGAAAAACTGTTTTTT.